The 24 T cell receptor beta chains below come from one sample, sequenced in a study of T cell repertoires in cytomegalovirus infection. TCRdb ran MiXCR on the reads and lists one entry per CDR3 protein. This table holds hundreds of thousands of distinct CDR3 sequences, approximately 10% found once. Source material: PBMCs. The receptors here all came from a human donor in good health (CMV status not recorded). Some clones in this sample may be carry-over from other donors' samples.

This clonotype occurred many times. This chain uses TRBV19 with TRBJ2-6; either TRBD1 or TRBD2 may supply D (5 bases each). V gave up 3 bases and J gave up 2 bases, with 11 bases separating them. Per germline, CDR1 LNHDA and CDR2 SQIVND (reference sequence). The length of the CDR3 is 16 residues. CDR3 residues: CASSIQGAAGANVLTF. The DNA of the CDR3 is TGTGCCAGTAGTATTCAGGGAGCCGCTGGGGCCAACGTCCTGACTTTC.

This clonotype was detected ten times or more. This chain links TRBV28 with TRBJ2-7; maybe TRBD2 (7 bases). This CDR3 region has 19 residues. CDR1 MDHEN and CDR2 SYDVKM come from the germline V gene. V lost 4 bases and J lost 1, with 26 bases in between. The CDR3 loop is CASSSPGPLGASGSYEQYF. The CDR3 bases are TGTGCCAGCAGTTCACCGGGACCATTGGGGGCTAGCGGATCCTACGAGCAGTACTTC.

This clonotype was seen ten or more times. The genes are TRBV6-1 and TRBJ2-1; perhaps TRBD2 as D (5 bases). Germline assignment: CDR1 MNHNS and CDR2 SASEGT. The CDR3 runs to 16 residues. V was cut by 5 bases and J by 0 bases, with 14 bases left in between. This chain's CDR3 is CASSSFSETSYNEQFF. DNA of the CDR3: TGTGCCAGCAGTTCGTTTAGCGAGACCTCCTACAATGAGCAGTTCTTC.

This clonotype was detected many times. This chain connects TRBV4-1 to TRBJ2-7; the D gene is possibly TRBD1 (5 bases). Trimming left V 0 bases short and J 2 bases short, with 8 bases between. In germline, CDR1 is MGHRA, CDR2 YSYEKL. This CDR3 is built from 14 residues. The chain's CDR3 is CASSQDAGTYEQYF. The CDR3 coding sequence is TGCGCCAGCAGCCAAGACGCAGGGACCTACGAGCAGTACTTC.

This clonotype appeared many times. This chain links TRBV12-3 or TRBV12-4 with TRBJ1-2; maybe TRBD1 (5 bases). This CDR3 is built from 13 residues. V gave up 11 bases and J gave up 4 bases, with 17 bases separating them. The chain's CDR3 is CAAHVDSSYGYTF. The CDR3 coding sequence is TGTGCCGCCCATGTCGACAGCTCCTATGGCTACACCTTC.

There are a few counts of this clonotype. The CDR3, as DNA: TGTGCCAGCAGCGTCGGGACACCCTATGGCTACACCTTC. As protein: CASSVGTPYGYTF. This chain connects TRBV7-9 to TRBJ1-2, with D possibly being TRBD1 (6 bases). Germline V gene sequence: CDR1 SEHNR, CDR2 FQNEAQ (reference sequence). With 5 bases removed from V and 4 bases from J, the gap between germline ends came to 11 bases. The CDR3 is made up of 13 amino acids.

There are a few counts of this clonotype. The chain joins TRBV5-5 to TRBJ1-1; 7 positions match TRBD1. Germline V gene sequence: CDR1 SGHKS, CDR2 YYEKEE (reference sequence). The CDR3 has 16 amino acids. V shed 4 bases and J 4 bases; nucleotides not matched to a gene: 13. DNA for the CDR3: TGTGCCAGCAGCCGACTCCCGACAGGGAGGGGCACTGAAGCTTTCTTT. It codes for CASSRLPTGRGTEAFF.

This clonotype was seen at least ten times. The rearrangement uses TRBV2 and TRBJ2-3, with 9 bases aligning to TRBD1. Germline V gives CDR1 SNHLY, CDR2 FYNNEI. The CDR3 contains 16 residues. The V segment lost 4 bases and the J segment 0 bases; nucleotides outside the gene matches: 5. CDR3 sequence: CASSALGQGSTDTQYF. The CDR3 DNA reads TGTGCCAGCAGTGCCTTAGGACAGGGGAGCACAGATACGCAGTATTTT.

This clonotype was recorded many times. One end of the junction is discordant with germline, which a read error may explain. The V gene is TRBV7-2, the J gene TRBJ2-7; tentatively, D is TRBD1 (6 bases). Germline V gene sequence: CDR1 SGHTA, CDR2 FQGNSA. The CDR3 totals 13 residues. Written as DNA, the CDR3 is TGTGCCAGCAGCGGGGCTACAGGGCGAAATGTGAACTTC. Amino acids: CASSGATGRNVNF.

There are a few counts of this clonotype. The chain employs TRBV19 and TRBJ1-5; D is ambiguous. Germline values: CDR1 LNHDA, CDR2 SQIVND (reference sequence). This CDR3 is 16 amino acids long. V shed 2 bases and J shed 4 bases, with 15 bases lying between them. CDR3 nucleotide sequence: TGTGCCAGTAGTATACCGTTCCGGGCCTATAATCAGCCCCAGCATTTT. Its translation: CASSIPFRAYNQPQHF.

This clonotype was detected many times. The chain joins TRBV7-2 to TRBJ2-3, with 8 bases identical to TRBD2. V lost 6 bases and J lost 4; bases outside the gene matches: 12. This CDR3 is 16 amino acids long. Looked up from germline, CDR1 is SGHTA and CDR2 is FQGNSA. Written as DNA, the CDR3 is TGTGCCAGCAGTACAGGACGGGGGGGACTTGCAGATACGCAGTATTTT. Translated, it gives CASSTGRGGLADTQYF. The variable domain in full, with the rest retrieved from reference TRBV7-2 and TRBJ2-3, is GAGVSQSPSNKVTEKGKDVELRCDPISGHTALYWYRQSLGQGLEFLIYFQGNSAPDKSGLPSDRFSAERTGGSVSTLTIQRTQQEDSAVYLCASSTGRGGLADTQYFGPGTRLTVL.

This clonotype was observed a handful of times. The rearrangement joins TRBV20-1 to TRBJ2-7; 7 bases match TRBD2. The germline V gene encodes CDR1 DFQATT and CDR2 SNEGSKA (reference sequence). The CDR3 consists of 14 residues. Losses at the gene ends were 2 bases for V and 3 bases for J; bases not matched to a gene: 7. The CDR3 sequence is CSARKGSGDYEQYF. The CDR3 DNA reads TGCAGTGCTAGAAAGGGCAGCGGGGACTACGAGCAGTACTTC.

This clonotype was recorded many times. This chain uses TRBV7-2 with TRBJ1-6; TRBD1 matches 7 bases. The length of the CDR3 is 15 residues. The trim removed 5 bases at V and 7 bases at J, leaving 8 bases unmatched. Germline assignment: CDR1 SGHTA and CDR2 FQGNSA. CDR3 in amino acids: CASSAGQVLNSPLHF. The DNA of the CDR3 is TGTGCCAGCAGCGCCGGACAGGTGTTGAATTCACCCCTCCACTTT.

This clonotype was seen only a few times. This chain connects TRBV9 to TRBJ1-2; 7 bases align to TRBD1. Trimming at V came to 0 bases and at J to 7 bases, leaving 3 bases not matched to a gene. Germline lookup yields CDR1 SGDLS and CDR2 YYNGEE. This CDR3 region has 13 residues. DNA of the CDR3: TGTGCCAGCAGCGTAGGGGACAGAGGTGGCTACACCTTC. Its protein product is CASSVGDRGGYTF. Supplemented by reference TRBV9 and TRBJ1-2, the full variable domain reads DSGVTQTPKHLITATGQRVTLRCSPRSGDLSVYWYQQSLDQGLQFLIQYYNGEERAKGNILERFSAQQFPDLHSELNLSSLELGDSALYFCASSVGDRGGYTFGSGTRLTVV.

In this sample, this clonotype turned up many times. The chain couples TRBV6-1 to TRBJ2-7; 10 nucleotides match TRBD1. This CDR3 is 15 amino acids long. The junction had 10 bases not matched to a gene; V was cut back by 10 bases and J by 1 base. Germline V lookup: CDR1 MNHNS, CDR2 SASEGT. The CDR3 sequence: CATTQPGQGSYEQYF. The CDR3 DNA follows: TGTGCCACCACCCAGCCGGGACAGGGGTCCTACGAGCAGTACTTC.

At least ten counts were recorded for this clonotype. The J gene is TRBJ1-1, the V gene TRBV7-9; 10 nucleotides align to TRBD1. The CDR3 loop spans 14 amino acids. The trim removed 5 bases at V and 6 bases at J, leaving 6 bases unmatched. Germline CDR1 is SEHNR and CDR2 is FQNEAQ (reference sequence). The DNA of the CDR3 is TGTGCCAGCAGCCCCAGGGACAGGGGAGCTGAAGCTTTCTTT. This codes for CASSPRDRGAEAFF.

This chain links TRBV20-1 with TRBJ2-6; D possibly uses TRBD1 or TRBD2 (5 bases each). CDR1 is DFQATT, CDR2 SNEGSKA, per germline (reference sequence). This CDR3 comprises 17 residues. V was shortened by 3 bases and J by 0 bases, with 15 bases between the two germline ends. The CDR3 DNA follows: TGCAGTGCTAGTGGTCTGGGACGGGGCTCTGGGGCCAACGTCCTGACTTTC. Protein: CSASGLGRGSGANVLTF.

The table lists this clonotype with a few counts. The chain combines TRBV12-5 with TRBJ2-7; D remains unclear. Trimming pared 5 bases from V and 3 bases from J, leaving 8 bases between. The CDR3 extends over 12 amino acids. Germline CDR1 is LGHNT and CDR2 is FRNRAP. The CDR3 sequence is CASGAAFYEQYF. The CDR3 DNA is TGTGCTAGTGGTGCGGCATTCTACGAGCAGTACTTC.

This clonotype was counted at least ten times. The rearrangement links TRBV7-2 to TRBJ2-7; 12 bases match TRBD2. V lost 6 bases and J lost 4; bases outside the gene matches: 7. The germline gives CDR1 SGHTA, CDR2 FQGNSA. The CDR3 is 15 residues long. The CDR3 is CASRLRTSGAYEQYF. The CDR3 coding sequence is TGTGCCAGCAGACTCAGGACTAGCGGGGCATACGAGCAGTACTTC. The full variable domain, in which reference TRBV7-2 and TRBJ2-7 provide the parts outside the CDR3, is GAGVSQSPSNKVTEKGKDVELRCDPISGHTALYWYRQSLGQGLEFLIYFQGNSAPDKSGLPSDRFSAERTGGSVSTLTIQRTQQEDSAVYLCASRLRTSGAYEQYFGPGTRLTVT.

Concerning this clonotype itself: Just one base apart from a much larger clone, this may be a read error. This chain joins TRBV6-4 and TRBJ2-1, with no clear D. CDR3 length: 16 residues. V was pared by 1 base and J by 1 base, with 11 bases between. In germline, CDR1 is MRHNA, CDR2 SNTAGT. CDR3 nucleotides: TGTGCCAGCAGTGACTATGTGGGCCTATCCTACAATGAGCAGTTCTTC. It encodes CASSDYVGLSYNEQFF.

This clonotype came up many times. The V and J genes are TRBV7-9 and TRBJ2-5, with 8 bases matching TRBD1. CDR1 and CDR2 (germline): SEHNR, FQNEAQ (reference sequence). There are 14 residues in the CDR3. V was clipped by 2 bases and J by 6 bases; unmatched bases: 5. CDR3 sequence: CASSLKQGEQTQYF. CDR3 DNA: TGTGCCAGCAGCTTAAAACAGGGGGAGCAGACCCAGTACTTC. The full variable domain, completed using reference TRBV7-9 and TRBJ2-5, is DTGVSQNPRHKITKRGQNVTFRCDPISEHNRLYWYRQTLGQGPEFLTYFQNEAQLEKSRLLSDRFSAERPKGSFSTLEIQRTEQGDSAMYLCASSLKQGEQTQYFGPGTRLLVL.

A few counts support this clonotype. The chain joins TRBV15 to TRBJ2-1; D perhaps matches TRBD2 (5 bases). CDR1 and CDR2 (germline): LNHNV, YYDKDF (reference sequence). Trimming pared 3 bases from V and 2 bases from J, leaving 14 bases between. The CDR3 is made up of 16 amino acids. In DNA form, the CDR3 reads TGTGCCACCAGCAGCATGCGGGCGGGTACCTACAATGAGCAGTTCTTC. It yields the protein CATSSMRAGTYNEQFF.

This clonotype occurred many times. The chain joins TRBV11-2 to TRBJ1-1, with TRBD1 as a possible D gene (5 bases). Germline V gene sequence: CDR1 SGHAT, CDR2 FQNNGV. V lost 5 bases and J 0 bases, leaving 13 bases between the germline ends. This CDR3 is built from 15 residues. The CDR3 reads CASSQPQGMNTEAFF. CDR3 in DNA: TGTGCCAGCAGCCAACCCCAGGGAATGAACACTGAAGCTTTCTTT.

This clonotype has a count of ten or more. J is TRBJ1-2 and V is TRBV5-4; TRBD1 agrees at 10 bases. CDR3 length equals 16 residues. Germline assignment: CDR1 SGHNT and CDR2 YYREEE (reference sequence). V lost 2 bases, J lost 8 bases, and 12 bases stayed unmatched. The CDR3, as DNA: TGTGCCAGCAGCTTCCGTCGCAGACAGGGGGCCGAAGGCTACACCTTC. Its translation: CASSFRRRQGAEGYTF.